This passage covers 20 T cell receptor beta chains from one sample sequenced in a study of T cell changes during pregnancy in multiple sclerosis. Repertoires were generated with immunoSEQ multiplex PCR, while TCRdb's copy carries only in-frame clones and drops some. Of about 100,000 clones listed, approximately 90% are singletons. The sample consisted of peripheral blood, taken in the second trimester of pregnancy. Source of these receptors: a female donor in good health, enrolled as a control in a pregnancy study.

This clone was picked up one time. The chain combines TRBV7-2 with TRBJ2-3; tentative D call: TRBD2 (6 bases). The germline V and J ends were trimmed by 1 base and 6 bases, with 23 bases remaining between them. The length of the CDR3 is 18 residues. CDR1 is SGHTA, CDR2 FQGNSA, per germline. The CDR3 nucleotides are TGTGCCAGCAGCTTAGTCCCAAGACTAGTAACCGACGTCGATACGCAGTATTTT. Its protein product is CASSLVPRLVTDVDTQYF.

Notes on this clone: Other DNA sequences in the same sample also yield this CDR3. As DNA, the CDR3 is TGTGCCAGCAGTTACTCGGGGGGAGAGACCCAGTACTTC. This encodes CASSYSGGETQYF. The J gene is TRBJ2-5, the V gene TRBV6-6; TRBD2 is a possible D gene (6 bases). The germline V gene has CDR1 MNHNY and CDR2 SVGAGI (reference sequence). This CDR3 spans 13 amino acids. The germline V and J ends were trimmed by 0 bases and 4 bases, with 6 bases remaining between them.

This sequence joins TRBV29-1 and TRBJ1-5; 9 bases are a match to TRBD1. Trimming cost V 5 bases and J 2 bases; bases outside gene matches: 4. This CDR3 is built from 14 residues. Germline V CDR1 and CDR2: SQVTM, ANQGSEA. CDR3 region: CSVSQGARNQPQHF. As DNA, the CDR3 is TGCAGCGTTTCACAGGGGGCGCGCAATCAGCCCCAGCATTTT.

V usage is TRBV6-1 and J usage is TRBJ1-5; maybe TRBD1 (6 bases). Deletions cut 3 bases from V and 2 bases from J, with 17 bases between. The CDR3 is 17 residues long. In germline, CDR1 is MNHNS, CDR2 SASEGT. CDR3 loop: CASSDRAVGGGNQPQHF. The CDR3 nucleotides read TGTGCCAGCAGTGATAGGGCAGTAGGGGGGGGCAATCAGCCCCAGCATTTT.

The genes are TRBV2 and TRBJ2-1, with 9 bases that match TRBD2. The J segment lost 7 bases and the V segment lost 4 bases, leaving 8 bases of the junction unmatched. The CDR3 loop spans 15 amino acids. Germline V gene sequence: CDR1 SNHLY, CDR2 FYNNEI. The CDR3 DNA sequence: TGTGCCAGCAGTGGCCTAGCGGGGTCTGGTAATGAGCAGTTCTTC. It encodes CASSGLAGSGNEQFF.

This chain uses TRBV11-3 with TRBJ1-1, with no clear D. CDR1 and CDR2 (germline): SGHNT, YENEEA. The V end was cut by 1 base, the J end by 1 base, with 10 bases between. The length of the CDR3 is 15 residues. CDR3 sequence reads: CASSLGARGNTEAFF. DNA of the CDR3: TGTGCCAGCAGCTTAGGCGCACGGGGGAACACTGAAGCTTTCTTT.

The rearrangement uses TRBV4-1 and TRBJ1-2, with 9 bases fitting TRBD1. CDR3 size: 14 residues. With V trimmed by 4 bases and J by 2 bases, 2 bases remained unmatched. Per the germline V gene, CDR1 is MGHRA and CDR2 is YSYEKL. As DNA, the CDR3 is TGCGCCAGCAGCCGGACAGGGGCGAACTATGGCTACACCTTC. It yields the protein CASSRTGANYGYTF.

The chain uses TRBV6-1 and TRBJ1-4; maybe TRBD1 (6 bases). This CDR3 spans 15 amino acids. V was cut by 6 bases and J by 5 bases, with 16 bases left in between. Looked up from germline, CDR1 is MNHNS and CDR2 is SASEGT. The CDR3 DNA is TGTGCCAGCAGCGGGGGCGGGGGAGGGAATGAAAAACTGTTTTTT. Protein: CASSGGGGGNEKLFF.

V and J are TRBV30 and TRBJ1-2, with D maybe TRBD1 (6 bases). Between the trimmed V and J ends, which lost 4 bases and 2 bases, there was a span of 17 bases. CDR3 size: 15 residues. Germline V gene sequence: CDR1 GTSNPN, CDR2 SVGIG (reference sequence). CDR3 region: CAWTPGTPKNYGYTF. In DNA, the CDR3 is TGTGCCTGGACACCCGGGACACCCAAGAACTATGGCTACACCTTC.

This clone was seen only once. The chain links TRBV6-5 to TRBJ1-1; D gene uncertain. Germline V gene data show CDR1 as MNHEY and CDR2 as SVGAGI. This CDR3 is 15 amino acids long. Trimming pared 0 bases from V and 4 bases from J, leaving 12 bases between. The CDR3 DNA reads TGTGCCAGCAGTTACTCGGGAGTTTGGGGCACTGAAGCTTTCTTT. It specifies CASSYSGVWGTEAFF.

The CDR3 loop reads CATSREAFMRTEAFF. For the CDR3, the DNA is TGTGCCACCAGCAGAGAGGCCTTTATGAGGACTGAAGCTTTCTTT. J is TRBJ1-1 and V is TRBV15; the D is unclear. Trimming left V 0 bases short and J 5 bases short, with 13 bases between. The CDR3 runs 15 residues. Per the germline V gene, CDR1 is LNHNV and CDR2 is YYDKDF (reference sequence).

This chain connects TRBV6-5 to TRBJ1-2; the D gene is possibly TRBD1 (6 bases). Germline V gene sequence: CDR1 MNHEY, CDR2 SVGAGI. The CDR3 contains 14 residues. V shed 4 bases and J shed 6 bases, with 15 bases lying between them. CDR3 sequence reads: CASSSTRGRNGYTF. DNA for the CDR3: TGTGCCAGCAGTTCCACCAGGGGAAGGAATGGCTACACCTTC.

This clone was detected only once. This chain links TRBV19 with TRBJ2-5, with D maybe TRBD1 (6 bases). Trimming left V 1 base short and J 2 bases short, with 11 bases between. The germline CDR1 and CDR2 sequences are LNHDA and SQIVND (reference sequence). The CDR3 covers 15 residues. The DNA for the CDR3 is TGTGCCAGTAGTATAGGGGGGCTTTCTCAAGAGACCCAGTACTTC. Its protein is CASSIGGLSQETQYF.

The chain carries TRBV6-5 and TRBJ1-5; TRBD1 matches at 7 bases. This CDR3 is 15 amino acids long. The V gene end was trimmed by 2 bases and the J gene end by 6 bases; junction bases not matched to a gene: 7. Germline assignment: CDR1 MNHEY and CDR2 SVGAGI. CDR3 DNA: TGTGCCAGCAGTTACGATCGACAGGGAGGTCAGCCCCAGCATTTT. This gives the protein CASSYDRQGGQPQHF.

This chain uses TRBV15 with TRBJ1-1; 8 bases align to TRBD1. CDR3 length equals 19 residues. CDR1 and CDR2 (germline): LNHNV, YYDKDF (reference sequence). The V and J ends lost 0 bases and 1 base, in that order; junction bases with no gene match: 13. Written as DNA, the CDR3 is TGTGCCACCAGCAGAGACCCCACCGGGACAGGCGTTAGGAACACTGAAGCTTTCTTT. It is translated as CATSRDPTGTGVRNTEAFF.

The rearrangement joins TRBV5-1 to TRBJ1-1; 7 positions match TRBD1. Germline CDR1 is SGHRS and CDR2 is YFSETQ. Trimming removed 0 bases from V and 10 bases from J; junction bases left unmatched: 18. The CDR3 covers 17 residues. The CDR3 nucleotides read TGCGCCAGCAGCTTGGAACCTTCCGGGACAGTCAGAGGGGGAGCTTTCTTT. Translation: CASSLEPSGTVRGGAFF.

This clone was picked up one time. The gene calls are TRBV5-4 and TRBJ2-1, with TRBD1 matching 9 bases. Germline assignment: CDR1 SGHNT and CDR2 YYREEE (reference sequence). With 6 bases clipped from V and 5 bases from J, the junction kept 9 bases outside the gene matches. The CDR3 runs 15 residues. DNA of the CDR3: TGTGCCAGCACCAAACCGGGACAGGGAAACAATGAGCAGTTCTTC. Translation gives CASTKPGQGNNEQFF.

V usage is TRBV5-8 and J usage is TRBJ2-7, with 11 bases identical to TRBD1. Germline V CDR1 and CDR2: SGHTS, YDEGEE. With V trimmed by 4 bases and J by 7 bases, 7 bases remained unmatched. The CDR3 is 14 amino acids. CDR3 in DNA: TGTGCCAGCAGCGTGGACAGGGGGCGAGGGGAGCAGTACTTC. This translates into CASSVDRGRGEQYF. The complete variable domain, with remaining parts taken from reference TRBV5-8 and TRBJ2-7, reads EAGVTQSPTHLIKTRGQQATLRCSPISGHTSVYWYQQALGLGLQFLLWYDEGEERNRGNFPPRFSGRQFPNYSSELNVNALELEDSALYLCASSVDRGRGEQYFGPGTRLTVT.

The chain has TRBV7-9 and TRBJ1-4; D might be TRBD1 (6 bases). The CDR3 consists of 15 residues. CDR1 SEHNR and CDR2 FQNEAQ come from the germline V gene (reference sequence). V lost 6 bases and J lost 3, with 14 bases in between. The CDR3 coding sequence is TGTGCCAGCAGACGAGCAGGGGAAGCTAATGAAAAACTGTTTTTT. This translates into CASRRAGEANEKLFF.

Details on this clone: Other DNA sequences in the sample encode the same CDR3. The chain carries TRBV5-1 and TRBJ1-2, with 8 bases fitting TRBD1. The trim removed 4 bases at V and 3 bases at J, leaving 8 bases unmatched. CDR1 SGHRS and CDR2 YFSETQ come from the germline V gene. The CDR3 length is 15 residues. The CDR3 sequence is CASSETGTGYYGYTF. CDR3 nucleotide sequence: TGCGCCAGCAGCGAAACCGGGACAGGATACTATGGCTACACCTTC.